These 16 T cell receptor beta chains originate from one sample sequenced in a study of long-term antiretroviral therapy in people with HIV. Researchers ran immunoSEQ v3.0 at survey level. Measured with immunoSEQ multiplex PCR; TCRdb has only the in-frame clones, and not every one. Here the sample spans roughly 28,000 clones, 75% to 85% being singletons. The source was unsorted PBMCs, collected 0.3 years after starting antiretroviral therapy. The source is a man aged 40-55 years with HIV.

The chain carries TRBV15 and TRBJ2-7, with D possibly being TRBD1 or TRBD2 (5 bases each). Trimming removed 0 bases at V and 2 bases at J, with 8 bases between. CDR3 length equals 14 residues. Germline-derived CDR1 and CDR2 are LNHNV and YYDKDF (reference sequence). CDR3 in amino acids: CATSRDRGPYEQYF. The CDR3 DNA sequence: TGTGCCACCAGCAGAGATCGGGGCCCCTACGAGCAGTACTTC.

The V gene is TRBV27, the J gene TRBJ1-2; TRBD1 matches 7 bases. The ends lost 11 bases at V and 2 bases at J; junction bases unmatched: 5. The CDR3 is 12 residues long. Germline V lookup: CDR1 MNHEY, CDR2 SMNVEV (reference sequence). The CDR3 DNA follows: TGTGCCGCCGGACAGGTGAACTATGGCTACACCTTC. Protein: CAAGQVNYGYTF.

This clone was observed a single time. The V call is TRBV15, the J call TRBJ1-2, with TRBD1 identical over 7 bases. The CDR3 has 14 amino acids. The V segment lost 4 bases and the J segment 0 bases; nucleotides outside the gene matches: 2. CDR1 and CDR2 from the germline V gene are LNHNV and YYDKDF (reference sequence). This CDR3 is CATSTGQANYGYTF. CDR3 coding DNA: TGTGCCACCAGCACTGGACAGGCTAACTATGGCTACACCTTC.

The rearrangement uses TRBV5-1 and TRBJ2-1, with D unresolved. Germline assignment: CDR1 SGHRS and CDR2 YFSETQ. Trimming stripped 4 bases from V and 5 bases from J, with 13 bases between. This CDR3 is built from 14 residues. The CDR3 nucleotides read TGCGCCAGCAGCCCTGAGAAGCCCCACAATGAGCAGTTCTTC. It codes for CASSPEKPHNEQFF.

The chain has TRBV6-5 and TRBJ1-3; maybe TRBD1 (5 bases). The CDR3 is made up of 15 amino acids. Germline V lookup: CDR1 MNHEY, CDR2 SVGAGI. With 6 bases removed from V and 2 bases from J, the gap between germline ends came to 14 bases. This chain's CDR3 is CASSQDMDTGNTIYF. The DNA for the CDR3 is TGTGCCAGCAGCCAGGACATGGATACTGGAAACACCATATATTTT.

This clone was recorded only once. This chain uses TRBV5-1 with TRBJ2-7; TRBD1 might be the D (6 bases). The CDR3 length is 16 residues. Trimming cost V 6 bases and J 2 bases, with 21 bases left between them. CDR1 is SGHRS, CDR2 YFSETQ, per germline. CDR3 residues: CASTFGTVRGTYEQYF. The DNA for the CDR3 is TGCGCCAGCACCTTTGGAACGGTCAGGGGAACCTACGAGCAGTACTTC.

The table lists this clone with a few counts. V usage is TRBV4-2 and J usage is TRBJ1-2; D is uncertain. Germline V gives CDR1 LGHNA, CDR2 YNFKEQ. The V end was cut by 0 bases, the J end by 0 bases, with 11 bases between. This CDR3 region has 16 residues. CDR3 region: CASSQEVTVTNYGYTF. The CDR3 bases are TGTGCCAGCAGCCAAGAAGTAACAGTTACTAACTATGGCTACACCTTC.

This clone was counted a few times. The V call is TRBV7-7, the J call TRBJ2-1; D possibly corresponds to TRBD1 (6 bases). This CDR3 has 14 amino acids. Per the germline V gene, CDR1 is SSHAT and CDR2 is FNYEAQ (reference sequence). The V and J ends lost 5 bases and 7 bases respectively, with 15 bases between them. The CDR3 protein is CASSPGTRKNEQFF. As DNA, the CDR3 is TGTGCCAGCAGCCCAGGGACAAGGAAGAATGAGCAGTTCTTC.

DNA of the CDR3: TGTGCCTGGAAAGGTGGGACTAGCGGGAGGGCCCTCGTCTACACCGGGGAGCTGTTTTTT. Protein sequence: CAWKGGTSGRALVYTGELFF. This rearrangement joins TRBV30 to TRBJ2-2, with 16 bases lining up with TRBD2. Germline CDR1 and CDR2: GTSNPN and SVGIG (reference sequence). The CDR3 runs to 20 residues. The ends lost 4 bases at V and 3 bases at J; junction bases unmatched: 14.

The J gene is TRBJ2-3, the V gene TRBV29-1; D gene unclear. The V gene's germline CDR1 is SQVTM and CDR2 ANQGSEA. Trimming took off 3 bases at V and 11 bases at J, with 12 bases between the two ends. CDR3 length equals 11 residues. The DNA of the CDR3 is TGCAGCGTTGAGCAAACGTGGGGGCAGTATTTT. This gives the protein CSVEQTWGQYF.

The chain's CDR3 is CASSPRTQGPYEQYF. CDR3 coding DNA: TGTGCCAGCTCACCACGTACACAGGGCCCCTACGAGCAGTACTTC. The chain is built from TRBV18 and TRBJ2-7; TRBD1 is a possible D gene (6 bases). V lost 1 base, J lost 2 bases, and 12 bases lay in between. The CDR3 contains 15 residues. Germline V gene lookup returns CDR1 KGHSH and CDR2 LQKENI.

In its sample, this clone was seen once. This sequence joins TRBV4-2 and TRBJ2-7; D gene unclear. Germline loops: CDR1 LGHNA, CDR2 YNFKEQ. The CDR3 loop spans 16 amino acids. V lost 3 bases and J 0 bases, leaving 15 bases between the germline ends. CDR3 nucleotide sequence: TGTGCCAGCAGCCAGCCTAGAGGAATTAGCTCCTACGAGCAGTACTTC. Translation: CASSQPRGISSYEQYF.

The J gene is TRBJ1-1, the V gene TRBV4-3, with 8 bases aligning to TRBD1. CDR1 and CDR2 (germline): LGHNA, YSLEER. Trimming cost V 3 bases and J 5 bases; bases outside gene matches: 5. This CDR3 has 14 amino acids. The CDR3 reads CASSQDREETEAFF. CDR3 nucleotide sequence: TGCGCCAGCAGCCAGGACAGGGAGGAAACTGAAGCTTTCTTT.

The chain joins TRBV5-6 to TRBJ2-7, with TRBD2 matching 8 bases. J gave up 7 bases and V 3 bases, and 6 bases lay outside the gene matches. The CDR3 is 13 residues long. Looked up from germline, CDR1 is SGHDT and CDR2 is YYEEEE. The CDR3 loop is CASSWLAGPEQYF. CDR3 bases: TGTGCCAGCAGCTGGTTAGCGGGGCCAGAGCAGTACTTC.

The chain couples TRBV5-5 to TRBJ1-1; D not certain. V lost 4 bases to trimming and J lost 1 base, with 14 bases between them. CDR3 length: 15 residues. Germline V gives CDR1 SGHKS, CDR2 YYEKEE (reference sequence). Here the CDR3 DNA reads TGTGCCAGCAGCCTATCTCTCGCCAGGAACACTGAAGCTTTCTTT. Its translation is CASSLSLARNTEAFF.

This clone was counted only a few times. The V and J genes are TRBV7-2 and TRBJ1-1; 7 bases are shared with TRBD1. CDR3 size: 15 residues. Germline V CDR1 and CDR2: SGHTA, FQGNSA. Losses at the gene ends were 5 bases for V and 1 base for J; bases not matched to a gene: 7. The CDR3 nucleotides are TGTGCCAGCAGCCAATACCGGGACAGGAACACTGAAGCTTTCTTT. The encoded protein is CASSQYRDRNTEAFF.